Presented here are 18 T cell receptor beta chains from one specimen sequenced in a study of shared clonotypes between healthy human individuals. Clones were read by immunoSEQ multiplex PCR, and TCRdb kept only the in-frame ones, dropping some. The sample has approximately 620,000 clones, approximately 97% seen once. What was sequenced was naive CD4+ T cells sorted from blood. Subset in this sample: CD45RA+ positively selected. The receptors here all came from a woman younger than 45 in good health.

V gene TRBV28 combines with J gene TRBJ1-1; D is uncertain. This CDR3 is built from 14 residues. Germline V CDR1 and CDR2: MDHEN, SYDVKM. Trimming stripped 6 bases from V and 0 bases from J, with 11 bases between. In DNA, the CDR3 is TGTGCCAGCAGAAATGGACTGGTGAACACTGAAGCTTTCTTT. Residues: CASRNGLVNTEAFF.

V gene TRBV4-1 combines with J gene TRBJ1-4; D not certain. The CDR3 is 13 residues long. Trimming left V 5 bases short and J 8 bases short, with 12 bases between. Germline CDR1 and CDR2: MGHRA and YSYEKL. The CDR3 DNA sequence: TGCGCCAGCAGCTTGGCCTCCCGGGAAAAACTGTTTTTT. It is translated as CASSLASREKLFF.

This clone has more than one count but fewer than ten. The chain couples TRBV7-9 to TRBJ2-7; D uncertain. The V end lost 0 bases, the J end lost 5 bases, and 5 bases lay between the germline ends. The germline CDR1 and CDR2 sequences are SEHNR and FQNEAQ (reference sequence). The CDR3 runs 12 residues. CDR3 DNA: TGTGCCAGCAGCTTAGCTTCGAACGAGCAGTACTTC. Protein sequence: CASSLASNEQYF.

This chain joins TRBV29-1 and TRBJ2-2, with D perhaps TRBD1 (5 bases). The CDR3 is made up of 15 amino acids. Trimming shortened V by 7 bases and J by 1 base, and 16 bases separated the two germline ends. Germline V CDR1 and CDR2: SQVTM, ANQGSEA. The CDR3 nucleotides are TGCAGCGCTACGAATCCCCAGGGGAACACCGGGGAGCTGTTTTTT. Translated: CSATNPQGNTGELFF.

Notes on this clone: The identical CDR3 is also encoded by other nucleotide sequences in the sample. The chain uses TRBV30 and TRBJ1-1; no clear D gene. The length of the CDR3 is 14 residues. CDR1 is GTSNPN, CDR2 SVGIG, per germline (reference sequence). Trimming shortened V by 0 bases and J by 2 bases, and 10 bases separated the two germline ends. As DNA, the CDR3 is TGTGCCTGGAGTGTTCTCGGGCCAAACACTGAAGCTTTCTTT. This codes for CAWSVLGPNTEAFF.

The chain has TRBV27 and TRBJ2-5, with 13 positions matching TRBD2. V lost 4 bases and J lost 5; bases outside the gene matches: 4. CDR1 and CDR2 (germline): MNHEY, SMNVEV (reference sequence). The length of the CDR3 is 15 residues. Here the CDR3 DNA reads TGTGCCAGCAGTTCACTAGCGGGAGGGGAGGAGACCCAGTACTTC. This sequence encodes CASSSLAGGEETQYF.

This clone came up once. V usage is TRBV9 and J usage is TRBJ2-2; 9 bases line up with TRBD2. V lost 5 bases and J lost 2; bases outside the gene matches: 7. The germline CDR1 and CDR2 sequences are SGDLS and YYNGEE. This CDR3 is 16 amino acids long. The DNA of the CDR3 is TGTGCCAGCAGGGTCGGGACTAGCTTAAACACCGGGGAGCTGTTTTTT. Its translation is CASRVGTSLNTGELFF.

The chain recombines TRBV7-9 with TRBJ2-4, with D perhaps TRBD2 (6 bases). The germline gives CDR1 SEHNR, CDR2 FQNEAQ (reference sequence). The V end was cut by 5 bases, the J end by 0 bases, with 11 bases between. CDR3 length: 15 amino acids. The CDR3 coding sequence is TGTGCCAGCAGCGATAAGGGACTAGCCAAAAACATTCAGTACTTC. The encoded protein is CASSDKGLAKNIQYF.

The rearrangement links TRBV7-6 to TRBJ2-1; weak D call: TRBD1 (6 bases). Germline CDR1 SGHVS, CDR2 FNYEAQ. The V end lost 5 bases, the J end lost 6 bases, and 17 bases lay between the germline ends. This CDR3 region has 15 residues. The CDR3 coding sequence is TGTGCCAGCAGCCCCGGCAGGGGATCTTTCAATGAGCAGTTCTTC. It specifies CASSPGRGSFNEQFF.

The V and J genes are TRBV19 and TRBJ1-2; D call uncertain. From germline, CDR1 is LNHDA and CDR2 SQIVND (reference sequence). The CDR3 extends over 14 amino acids. Trimming took off 6 bases at V and 3 bases at J, with 14 bases between the two ends. CDR3 sequence: CASSRTGEDYGYTF. In DNA, the CDR3 is TGTGCCAGTAGCCGGACGGGAGAGGACTATGGCTACACCTTC.

The chain employs TRBV28 and TRBJ2-2; 13 bases map to TRBD2. This CDR3 region has 16 residues. Germline V gene lookup returns CDR1 MDHEN and CDR2 SYDVKM. The ends lost 2 bases at V and 5 bases at J; junction bases unmatched: 2. The CDR3 region has the DNA TGTGCCAGCAGTTTAAGGACTAGCGGGAGTACCGGGGAGCTGTTTTTT. It translates to CASSLRTSGSTGELFF. Variable domain in full (rest from reference TRBV28 and TRBJ2-2): DVKVTQSSRYLVKRTGEKVFLECVQDMDHENMFWYRQDPGLGLRLIYFSYDVKMKEKGDIPEGYSVSREKKERFSLILESASTNQTSMYLCASSLRTSGSTGELFFGEGSRLTVL.

The chain combines TRBV28 with TRBJ1-5; possibly TRBD1 for D (6 bases). The CDR3 is 14 amino acids. V was shortened by 8 bases and J by 2 bases, with 13 bases between the two germline ends. Looked up from germline, CDR1 is MDHEN and CDR2 is SYDVKM. CDR3 residues: CASFGGGGNQPQHF. The CDR3 nucleotides are TGTGCCAGCTTTGGGGGCGGTGGCAATCAGCCCCAGCATTTT.

The chain has TRBV19 and TRBJ2-5; 10 bases align to TRBD2. V was clipped by 7 bases and J by 5 bases; unmatched bases: 7. Germline CDR1 LNHDA, CDR2 SQIVND (reference sequence). The CDR3 covers 14 residues. The DNA for the CDR3 is TGTGCCAGTACTCGAGCGGGAGGGTCGGAGACCCAGTACTTC. Its protein product is CASTRAGGSETQYF.

This clone came up once. V is TRBV28 and J is TRBJ2-6; D ambiguous. V lost 5 bases to trimming and J lost 0 bases, with 11 bases between them. Per germline, CDR1 MDHEN and CDR2 SYDVKM. The CDR3 has 16 residues. CDR3 nucleotides: TGTGCCAGCAGTATGTTGCCAGACTCTGGGGCCAACGTCCTGACTTTC. Protein: CASSMLPDSGANVLTF.

The CDR3 DNA is TGTGCCAGCCGAGAAAGTGGAAACACCATATATTTT. It translates to CASRESGNTIYF. The gene calls are TRBV11-2 and TRBJ1-3; D unresolved. The ends were cut back, 8 bases at V and 3 bases at J, with 8 bases in the middle. CDR1 is SGHAT and CDR2 is FQNNGV in the germline V gene. The CDR3 spans 12 residues.

The chain links TRBV2 to TRBJ1-2; D call uncertain. Germline CDR1 is SNHLY and CDR2 is FYNNEI. Trimming stripped 1 base from V and 6 bases from J, with 6 bases between. The CDR3 has 12 amino acids. In DNA form, the CDR3 reads TGTGCCAGCAGTGAAGGGTTCGATGGCTACACCTTC. Protein sequence: CASSEGFDGYTF.

J is TRBJ2-5 and V is TRBV11-2; TRBD1 aligns across 10 bases. CDR3 length: 17 residues. Trimming at V came to 1 base and at J to 2 bases, leaving 7 bases not matched to a gene. CDR1 is SGHAT, CDR2 FQNNGV, per germline. The CDR3 coding sequence is TGTGCCAGCAGCTTAGGCTTGGGACAGGGGATTCAAGAGACCCAGTACTTC. Translated: CASSLGLGQGIQETQYF.

This clone came up a few times. Other DNA sequences from this sample encode an identical CDR3 as well. V is TRBV18 and J is TRBJ2-7, with a weak D call TRBD1 (6 bases). The length of the CDR3 is 14 residues. Trimming stripped 3 bases from V and 0 bases from J, with 9 bases between. CDR1 is KGHSH, CDR2 LQKENI, per germline. The CDR3 reads CASSPIRGSYEQYF. CDR3 bases: TGTGCCAGCTCACCCATCAGGGGCTCCTACGAGCAGTACTTC.